The 17 T cell receptor beta chains below were found in one sample sequenced in a study of shared clonotypes between healthy human individuals. Profiling relied on immunoSEQ multiplex PCR, and the TCRdb table lists in-frame clones only, not all of them. Seen here are around 1.6 million clones, under 99% observed once, and the top ten hold approximately 0.45%. Sequenced sample: naive CD4+ T cells sorted from blood. The subset is: CD45RA+ positively selected. The receptors here all came from a man aged 30 to 39 in good health.

The chain couples TRBV7-8 to TRBJ2-7; no clear D gene. This CDR3 comprises 14 residues. Trimming took 1 base from V and 0 from J, leaving 7 bases between them. The germline gives CDR1 SGHVS, CDR2 FQNEAQ. The CDR3 protein is CASSLGAISYEQYF. In DNA form, the CDR3 reads TGTGCCAGCAGCTTAGGGGCGATCTCCTACGAGCAGTACTTC.

The chain uses TRBV5-1 and TRBJ1-3; unclear D gene. Trimming left V 0 bases short and J 0 bases short, with 7 bases between. This CDR3 spans 15 amino acids. In germline, CDR1 is SGHRS, CDR2 YFSETQ. The CDR3 reads CASSLEQNSGNTIYF. The DNA for the CDR3 is TGCGCCAGCAGCTTGGAACAGAACTCTGGAAACACCATATATTTT.

The chain uses TRBV29-1 and TRBJ2-7; D uncertain. The CDR3 extends over 13 amino acids. V dropped 6 bases and J dropped 3 bases, with 15 bases sitting between them. Germline loops: CDR1 SQVTM, CDR2 ANQGSEA. CDR3 in DNA: TGCAGCGTGATAGAACCGAACTTCTACGAGCAGTACTTC. Translation: CSVIEPNFYEQYF.

The chain employs TRBV18 and TRBJ1-1; TRBD1 agrees at 9 bases. The CDR3 length is 15 residues. Trimming removed 5 bases from V and 4 bases from J; junction bases left unmatched: 8. Germline CDR1 reads KGHSH; CDR2 reads LQKENI. CDR3 coding DNA: TGTGCCAGCTCAACCGGGACAGGGTTTAGCACTGAAGCTTTCTTT. Its translation: CASSTGTGFSTEAFF.

This sequence joins TRBV30 and TRBJ1-5; no reliable D call. The germline V gene has CDR1 GTSNPN and CDR2 SVGIG (reference sequence). Trimming shortened V by 2 bases and J by 0 bases, and 8 bases separated the two germline ends. CDR3 length equals 14 residues. The CDR3 DNA reads as TGTGCCTGGAGTCATCCGATTAGCAATCAGCCCCAGCATTTT. Translating gives CAWSHPISNQPQHF.

V gene TRBV6-5 combines with J gene TRBJ2-1; D is perhaps TRBD1 (6 bases). Germline lookup yields CDR1 MNHEY and CDR2 SVGAGI. The germline V and J ends were trimmed by 5 bases and 1 base, with 12 bases remaining between them. This CDR3 is 15 amino acids long. The CDR3 nucleotides read TGTGCCAGCAGTCCGGACAGATTTTCCTACAATGAGCAGTTCTTC. Amino acid sequence: CASSPDRFSYNEQFF.

As for this clone: Other DNA sequences of this sample code for an identical CDR3. V gene TRBV7-2 combines with J gene TRBJ2-2; D is unclear. CDR1 is SGHTA, CDR2 FQGNSA, per germline. This CDR3 comprises 14 residues. V gave up 1 base and J gave up 1 base, with 4 bases separating them. CDR3 amino acids: CASSLDRNTGELFF. CDR3 DNA sequence: TGTGCCAGCAGCTTAGACAGGAACACCGGGGAGCTGTTTTTT. Full variable domain (outside the CDR3, taken from reference TRBV7-2 and TRBJ2-2): GAGVSQSPSNKVTEKGKDVELRCDPISGHTALYWYRQSLGQGLEFLIYFQGNSAPDKSGLPSDRFSAERTGGSVSTLTIQRTQQEDSAVYLCASSLDRNTGELFFGEGSRLTVL.

The chain links TRBV6-6 to TRBJ1-5, with D possibly TRBD1 on 5 matching bases. V lost 2 bases, J lost 6 bases, and 11 bases lay in between. Germline values: CDR1 MNHNY, CDR2 SVGAGI (reference sequence). The CDR3 contains 14 residues. Here the CDR3 reads CASSYGGFGQPQHF. Written as DNA, the CDR3 is TGTGCCAGCAGTTACGGGGGGTTTGGTCAGCCCCAGCATTTT.

The chain has TRBV5-1 and TRBJ2-7, with D tentatively TRBD2 (6 bases). There are 14 residues in the CDR3. Germline V gene lookup returns CDR1 SGHRS and CDR2 YFSETQ. The V end was cut by 0 bases, the J end by 5 bases, with 12 bases between. CDR3 sequence: CASSLGLATDEQYF. CDR3 DNA: TGCGCCAGCAGCTTGGGGCTAGCGACGGACGAGCAGTACTTC.

In this sample, this clone turned up once. The CDR3 loop is CASSSTGQPSSYNEQFF. CDR3 nucleotides: TGCGCCAGCAGCTCTACCGGACAGCCGAGCTCCTACAATGAGCAGTTCTTC. The chain recombines TRBV5-1 with TRBJ2-1; D might be TRBD1 (6 bases). Trimming left V 3 bases short and J 0 bases short, with 16 bases between. The V gene's germline CDR1 is SGHRS and CDR2 YFSETQ. The CDR3 is made up of 17 amino acids.

This chain links TRBV2 with TRBJ2-1, with unresolved D. CDR3 length equals 13 residues. Trimming shortened V by 2 bases and J by 8 bases, and 10 bases separated the two germline ends. Germline CDR1 SNHLY, CDR2 FYNNEI. CDR3 nucleotide sequence: TGTGCCAGCAGTGAATTAAGGGTCGATGAGCAGTTCTTC. Its protein product is CASSELRVDEQFF.

The gene calls are TRBV28 and TRBJ2-7, with D possibly called TRBD1 or TRBD2 (5 bases each). CDR3 length equals 14 residues. The V end was cut by 3 bases, the J end by 2 bases, with 11 bases between. Germline CDR1 reads MDHEN; CDR2 reads SYDVKM. DNA of the CDR3: TGTGCCAGCAGTTTGAGGGGATTCGCCTACGAGCAGTACTTC. Amino acids: CASSLRGFAYEQYF.

J is TRBJ2-3 and V is TRBV28, with 9 bases matching TRBD2. Trimming at V came to 4 bases and at J to 1 base, leaving 9 bases not matched to a gene. The germline CDR1 and CDR2 sequences are MDHEN and SYDVKM. The CDR3 has 17 residues. In DNA form, the CDR3 reads TGTGCCAGCAGTTCGAGCGGGAGGAGGCTGGGCACAGATACGCAGTATTTT. Translating gives CASSSSGRRLGTDTQYF.

The table lists this clone with a count of one. The chain couples TRBV18 to TRBJ1-3; the D is unclear. Trimming left V 3 bases short and J 1 base short, with 13 bases between. Germline values: CDR1 KGHSH, CDR2 LQKENI. The CDR3 consists of 16 residues. The CDR3 spells CASSPRQAKSGNTIYF. The CDR3 DNA follows: TGTGCCAGCTCACCCCGTCAGGCGAAATCTGGAAACACCATATATTTT.

In its sample, this clone was seen once. The chain couples TRBV28 to TRBJ1-5; D is ambiguous. Trimming removed 5 bases from V and 7 bases from J, with 12 bases in between. This CDR3 has 13 residues. Germline CDR1 and CDR2: MDHEN and SYDVKM. CDR3 loop: CASSKVRQQPQHF. For the CDR3, the DNA is TGTGCCAGCAGTAAGGTCCGTCAACAGCCCCAGCATTTT.

The chain is built from TRBV18 and TRBJ1-5; possibly TRBD1 for D (5 bases). CDR1 is KGHSH and CDR2 is LQKENI in the germline V gene. This CDR3 comprises 17 residues. Trimming took off 3 bases at V and 0 bases at J, with 15 bases between the two ends. CDR3 residues: CASSPLGVSSSNQPQHF. CDR3 in DNA: TGTGCCAGCTCACCGTTAGGGGTTAGCTCTAGCAATCAGCCCCAGCATTTT.

V gene TRBV6-5 combines with J gene TRBJ2-7; no definite D call. With 7 bases removed from V and 9 bases from J, the gap between germline ends came to 10 bases. The CDR3 runs to 10 residues. Germline CDR1 MNHEY, CDR2 SVGAGI. The CDR3 DNA reads TGTGCCAGCAATGAGGTCGGGCAGTACTTC. This gives the protein CASNEVGQYF.